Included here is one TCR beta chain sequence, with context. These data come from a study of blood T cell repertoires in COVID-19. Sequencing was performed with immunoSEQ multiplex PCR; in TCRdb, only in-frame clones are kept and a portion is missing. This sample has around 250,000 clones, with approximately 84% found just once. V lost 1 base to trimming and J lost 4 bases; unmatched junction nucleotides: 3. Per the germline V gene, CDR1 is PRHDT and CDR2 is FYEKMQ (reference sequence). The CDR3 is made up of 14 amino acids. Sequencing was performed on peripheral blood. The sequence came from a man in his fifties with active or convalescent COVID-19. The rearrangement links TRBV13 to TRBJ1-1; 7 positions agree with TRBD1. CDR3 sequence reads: CASSLAGGGTEAFF. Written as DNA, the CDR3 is TGTGCCAGCAGCTTAGCAGGGGGAGGCACTGAAGCTTTCTTT.